This T cell receptor (beta chain) was retrieved from a study of blood T cell repertoires in COVID-19. Turning to the study itself: Some COVID-19 samples were acute and others convalescent; all came from the United States, Italy and Spain. The cDNA or gDNA used as material had been derived from T cells, B-cell-depleted T cells, or PBMCs.

V dropped 5 bases and J dropped 0 bases, with 10 bases sitting between them. The CDR3 contains 14 residues. CDR1 is SGHRS, CDR2 YFSETQ, per germline. Methods used by the authors: Reference gene primers were amplified, and this amplification served to estimate nucleated cell counts. TCRdb's table, derived via immunoSEQ multiplex PCR, lists solely in-frame clones and lacks some. For V, J and clone size, that table is used; D and trimming come from the DNA. The data hold tens of thousands of clones, with around 81% observed a single time. The receptor was derived from a woman aged 55-70 years with acute or convalescent COVID-19. The rearrangement uses TRBV5-1 and TRBJ2-3; TRBD1 is a possible D gene (6 bases). Input material: peripheral blood. The CDR3 protein is CASRGAPSTDTQYF. CDR3 nucleotide sequence: TGCGCCAGCAGGGGGGCCCCTAGCACAGATACGCAGTATTTT.